Below, 9 T cell receptor beta chains from the same sample are listed, as sequenced in a study of T-cell memory formation after mild COVID-19. TCRdb called the 5' RACE reads again in MiXCR, with one record for every CDR3 protein. The sample lists about 290,000 distinct CDR3 sequences, about a sixth seen once, with 22% in the top ten. Sequenced: PBMCs or a T cell subset sorted from them (not recorded which). The source is a man aged 18 to 30 who had mild COVID-19 (a few samples of this study predate the infection). Cell type and time point are not known.

This clonotype was seen a few times. This chain connects TRBV11-2 to TRBJ2-3; 10 bases line up with TRBD2. The CDR3 totals 17 residues. V lost 1 base and J lost 0; bases outside the gene matches: 4. Germline-derived CDR1 and CDR2 are SGHAT and FQNNGV. The CDR3 coding sequence is TGTGCCAGCAGCTTAGGGATAGCGGGGGGCAGCACAGATACGCAGTATTTT. This translates into CASSLGIAGGSTDTQYF.

This sequence joins TRBV6-2 or TRBV6-3 and TRBJ1-6; D gene ambiguous. The CDR3 extends over 18 amino acids. From germline, CDR1 is MNHEY and CDR2 SVGEGT. Between the trimmed V and J ends, which lost 4 bases and 6 bases, there was a span of 22 bases. The DNA for the CDR3 is TGTGCCAGCAGTTCCCGACGGCCTCGGATTAATCTTAATTCACCCCTCCACTTT. This codes for CASSSRRPRINLNSPLHF.

As regards this clonotype: The junction does not match germline at one end; this may be a read error. The rearrangement joins TRBV12-3 or TRBV12-4 to TRBJ1-1, with D perhaps TRBD1 (6 bases). The CDR3 has 14 residues. CDR3 sequence: CASTLGQLNTEAFF. The CDR3 coding sequence is TGTGCCAGCACTTTAGGACAGCTGAACACTGAAGCTTTCTTT.

The CDR3 bases are TGTGCCAGTAGTTTCAGGGCAAGCGGGGAGCTGTTTTTT. It specifies CASSFRASGELFF. This chain joins TRBV19 and TRBJ2-2; maybe TRBD1 (5 bases). The germline CDR1 and CDR2 sequences are LNHDA and SQIVND (reference sequence). Trimming pared 5 bases from V and 7 bases from J, leaving 11 bases between. The CDR3 covers 13 residues.

This chain joins TRBV30 and TRBJ1-2, with 8 positions matching TRBD1. Looked up from germline, CDR1 is GTSNPN and CDR2 is SVGIG (reference sequence). The junction had 2 bases not matched to a gene; V was cut back by 8 bases and J by 3 bases. The CDR3 runs 11 residues. The CDR3 sequence: CARGQDYGYTF. The CDR3 bases are TGTGCCCGGGGACAGGACTATGGCTACACCTTC. The whole variable domain, filled in from reference TRBV30 and TRBJ1-2, reads SQTIHQWPATLVQPVGSPLSLECTVEGTSNPNLYWYRQAAGRGLQLLFYSVGIGQISSEVPQNLSASRPQDRQFILSSKKLLLSDSGFYLCARGQDYGYTFGSGTRLTVV.

In this sample, this clonotype turned up a few times. This chain links TRBV12-3 or TRBV12-4 with TRBJ2-1, with TRBD2 matching over 12 bases. The CDR3 has 14 amino acids. With V trimmed by 6 bases and J by 10 bases, 7 bases remained unmatched. The CDR3 DNA reads as TGTGCCAGCAGGTCTAGCGGGGGGGCCAACGAGCAGTTCTTC. This sequence encodes CASRSSGGANEQFF.

There are a few counts of this clonotype. The chain employs TRBV18 and TRBJ2-1; D is perhaps TRBD2 (6 bases). This CDR3 has 15 amino acids. Germline V gene lookup returns CDR1 KGHSH and CDR2 LQKENI. The V gene lost 3 bases and the J gene lost 10 bases, with 19 bases spanning the gap. The CDR3 here is CASSPTGTPPREQFF. In DNA, the CDR3 is TGTGCCAGCTCACCCACCGGGACTCCCCCAAGAGAGCAGTTCTTC.

This clonotype was detected only once. The genes are TRBV20-1 and TRBJ1-2; TRBD1 might be the D (5 bases). Trimming shortened V by 0 bases and J by 2 bases, and 13 bases separated the two germline ends. Germline CDR1 is DFQATT and CDR2 is SNEGSKA (reference sequence). This CDR3 comprises 15 residues. The CDR3 region is CSARDSTGGNYGYTF. The CDR3 DNA reads TGCAGTGCTAGAGATAGTACAGGCGGCAACTATGGCTACACCTTC.

A few counts support this clonotype. The chain joins TRBV5-5 to TRBJ2-1; 7 bases line up with TRBD1. In germline, CDR1 is SGHKS, CDR2 YYEKEE (reference sequence). There are 12 residues in the CDR3. With V trimmed by 0 bases and J by 16 bases, 7 bases remained unmatched. CDR3 bases: TGTGCCAGCAGCTTGGCCCAGACAGGGCCATTCTTC. It encodes CASSLAQTGPFF.